This TCR beta chain was captured in a study of T cells in Graves' hyperthyroidism and ophthalmopathy. Study context: Peripheral blood collection took place at initial diagnosis, before any treatment. Study results and limitations: Most thyroid clonotypes expanded above 0.001 appeared in blood too.

Researchers barred patients who had uncontrolled infection, other autoimmune disease, pregnancy or lactation. Based on clinical symptoms, serum thyroxine and TRAb, thyroid ultrasound and orbital computed tomography, diagnoses were reached. The CDR3 runs 14 residues. In germline, CDR1 is MNHEY, CDR2 SMNVEV (reference sequence). Trimming cost V 3 bases and J 3 bases, with 10 bases left between them. This clonotype showed up many times. Its specificity is not known. The investigators amplified TCR beta CDR3 regions from RNA transcripts. First-round RT-PCR of the TCR CDR3 relied on the HTBI primer set. TCRdb re-analysed the multiplex PCR reads in MiXCR, keeping a single row per CDR3 protein. This table holds roughly 200,000 distinct CDR3 sequences, around 18% found once.

V and J are TRBV27 and TRBJ2-3; possible D gene TRBD1, 5 bases. The receptor's source is a man in his forties with Graves' hyperthyroidism. Specimen: blood. CDR3 in amino acids: CASSLNRKTDTQYF. The CDR3 DNA is TGTGCCAGCAGTTTGAACAGGAAGACAGATACGCAGTATTTT.